This TCR beta chain comes out of a study of cytomegalovirus exposure and HLA in healthy donors. Study observations and caveats: A list of about 160 TCR beta chains associated with cytomegalovirus was given. The tendency of first-cohort TCR clusters to co-occur in the roughly 130 validation repertoires was the finding of a later analysis.

CDR3 length equals 13 residues. The ends were cut back, 5 bases at V and 6 bases at J, with 13 bases in the middle. The germline V gene encodes CDR1 KGHSH and CDR2 LQKENI. As to this clone: Its matching antigen is unknown.

This table comes from immunoSEQ multiplex PCR, and its TCRdb copy is limited to in-frame clones, with some not included. The sample consists of roughly 270,000 clones, approximately 87% of them appearing once. The source material was PBMCs. The gene calls are TRBV18 and TRBJ1-1, with D unclear. This sequence was found in a woman under 30 in good health and CMV-seronegative. The CDR3 here is CASSGETRAEAFF. The CDR3 DNA follows: TGTGCCAGCTCAGGGGAGACTAGGGCTGAAGCTTTCTTT.